The sequence of this TCR beta chain was determined in a study of cytomegalovirus exposure and HLA in healthy donors (dated by TCRdb to the late 2010s). For context, the study as a whole: According to an earlier analysis of several hundred of the donors, about 179 million T cells yielded 90 million to 130 million unique TCR beta sequences and about 280 Gb of sequence data. Donor age, sex, ethnicity and CMV serostatus were collected together with the repertoire data. HLA typing included class I and class II loci at four-digit resolution. An earlier analysis of some 600 of the donors applied high-throughput TCR beta sequencing to assess whether each TCR beta V gene segment acted as functional or pseudogenic. Typing coverage differed by locus: A, B, C, DRB1 and DQB1 were typed in about 629-630 donors, DQA1 in about 500, DPA1 in 600 to 610, and DPB1 in just under 480. Besides the first cohort of roughly 700 subjects, a separate validation cohort made up of roughly 120 different subjects was used. Because of strong linkage in the cohort, four to six DR-DQ haplotypes were treated as single units for association and clustering. Genome-wide SNP genotypes for about 65% of the roughly 670 donors were used in a later genetic analysis, which treated that subset as a discovery cohort. Across 398 genotyped donors of the cohort, an average of 235,054 unique TCR beta nucleotide sequences per donor were sequenced, and around 20% of those sequences were non-productive. In a later analysis, previously published TCR beta repertoires from 670 or so donors were re-analyzed and high-resolution HLA genotyping was added so that TCR occurrence patterns could be studied. The aim of the study was to test whether cataloging public T cell receptors could identify signatures of past pathogen exposure. The study combined high-throughput TCR immunosequencing, statistical association of individual TCRs with disease status, and machine learning to predict cytomegalovirus infection status. Every repertoire in the discovery cohort had been generated on one and the same sequencing platform. Of the approximately 400 genotyped donors, approximately 80% fell in the genetic ancestry cluster associated with self-reported Caucasian donors. Approximately 300 gigabases of sequencing data and approximately 91 million unique TCR sequences made up an early release that covered over 550 HLA-typed donors. The later analysis used no new phenotypic data to find candidate immune exposures, relying instead on TCR beta sequences and their occurrence across donors. The study used immunosequencing to profile the T cell repertoires of hundreds of subjects and linked those repertoires to cytomegalovirus serostatus.

The protocol used for the library was the immunoSEQ multiplex PCR assay. For the multiplex PCR, a mixture combining 60 forward primers for TCR Vbeta segments and 13 reverse primers for TCR Jbeta segments was used. The CDR3 region of rearranged TCR beta genes was amplified from genomic DNA with a multiplex PCR assay. Amplified TCR beta libraries were sequenced as 87-base-pair reads on the Illumina HiSeq System. On the study's bioinformatics: Across the 670 or so repertoires, a later analysis counted some 81 million unique TCR beta chains, roughly 11 million of which were shared by at least two donors. Raw reads were error-corrected and collapsed into unique sequences by a nearest-neighbor algorithm in which closely related sequences were merged to remove PCR and sequencing errors. CDR3 sequences were aligned to IMGT reference sequences to assign V, D and J gene segments. For a sequence to be retained, a match of at least six nucleotides to both a V gene segment and a J gene segment was required. A rearrangement counted as productive if the CDR3 had no stop codons and remained in frame with V and J, and every other rearrangement counted as non-productive. Following IMGT convention, CDR3 was defined as the stretch from the second conserved V-encoded cysteine to the conserved J-encoded phenylalanine. In an earlier analysis of 500 to 650 of the donors, sequences lacking an unambiguous match to a single V gene segment were excluded. In an earlier analysis of approximately 590 of the donors, V segments were called functional above 56.7% productive rearrangements and were called segregating when the between-donor standard deviation exceeded 5%. A statistical classification framework was built for diagnosing cytomegalovirus status from the catalog of TCR beta chain sequences. In a later analysis, TCR nucleotide sequences were compared against IMGT/GENE-DB human TR gene sequences so that V and J genes could be assigned. A later analysis assigned CDR3 sequences and most-parsimonious VDJ recombination scenarios with the TCRdist pipeline. A later analysis defined each TCR beta chain by its CDR3 amino acid sequence plus V-gene family, and excluded reads lacking a unique V-gene family. As a way to deal with suspected cross-contamination and a sequencing artifact, a later analysis dropped roughly 600 nucleotide sequences that were highly shared and had low generation probability. In a later analysis, a clonal expansion index was calculated for each public chain from normalized within-repertoire ranks of inferred template counts. In a later analysis, generation probabilities were computed using a VDJ recombination model fitted to out-of-frame rearrangements, and the results were checked against IGoR. In a later analysis, hypergeometric tests were used to score TCR-TCR, TCR-HLA and TCR-CMV co-occurrence, with a repertoire-size bias correction applied to TCR pairs. To estimate false discovery rates, a later analysis permuted the HLA or CMV assignments 20 times. A later analysis grouped co-occurring TCRs with DBSCAN, adding TCRdist sequence similarity when clustering within HLA-allele-positive subsets. Repertoires with fewer than 30,000 or more than 120,000 public chains were left out of co-occurrence clustering, as were four to six repertoires with anomalous nucleotide sharing. Drawn from immuneACCESS, this table holds only the in-frame rearrangements with V and J called that TCRdb kept. Clones are partly lost; checked studies trace under half to an unresolved V gene and leave the rest unexplained. V and J calls and clone size come straight from that table; D and trimming were deduced from the DNA. The sample table shows about 150,000 clones, and roughly three quarters are seen once. 3.1% of the sample is held by the ten biggest clonotypes.

To note about this clone: The antigen it binds to is not known. No base qualities exist here, and no much larger clone lies one base off it.

The cohort comprised hundreds of healthy bone marrow donors. At the time of sampling, all cohort members were nominally healthy, though unrecorded immune exposures were likely present. The donor tested CMV seronegative, placing the donor among the approximately 400 seronegative members of the cohort. A peripheral blood sample was provided by each donor, and peripheral blood mononuclear cells were used for TCR beta sequencing. Genomic DNA extraction from the blood cell samples was performed with the Qiagen DNeasy Blood Extraction Kit. Per the germline V gene (reference sequence), MNHNY is the CDR1 and SVGAGI is the CDR2. V is shortened by 7 bases, J by 4 bases, and the region joining them spans 16 bases. There are 14 amino acids in the CDR3, from cysteine to phenylalanine inclusive. Only the CDR3 portion is preserved as DNA: 42 bases, with reading frame beginning at the first base. Results the study describes overall, beyond this receptor: While some public TCRs were present in many individuals, most TCR sequences turned up only very rarely across donors. HLA typing was unavailable for some donors at each locus, so association tests used only the typed subset. A few of the identified cytomegalovirus-associated TCR beta chains were confirmed in vitro to be specific for cytomegalovirus antigens. Linkage disequilibrium might explain the correlated functional status among segregating V segments, but an unknown experimental factor could not be ruled out. Immune exposure information for the cohort was limited to CMV serostatus. The study listed 150 to 200 TCR beta chains as associated with cytomegalovirus. A cluster of highly shared sequence variants was judged likely to be a technical artifact of the sequencing pipeline. Because counts were too low, more than 15 rarely observed V segments, including chromosome 9 orphons, were left out of the earlier analysis of a few hundred of the donors. Most CMV-associated TCR beta chains appeared to be HLA-restricted in a later analysis, and the HLA associations seemed to be driven largely by CMV exposure. The authors suggested that the approach could potentially be extended to other disease states and immunological phenotypes. According to a later analysis, TCR association rates differed among HLA loci, with DRB1 alleles showing the most associated TCRs and HLA-C alleles showing the fewest. At a false discovery rate of 0.05, a later analysis linked some 18,000 TCR beta sequences to specific HLA alleles. Several of the top co-occurrence clusters appeared to be linked to parvovirus B19, influenza, CMV and Epstein-Barr virus, according to a later analysis. In an earlier analysis of some 640 of the donors, most TCR beta V segments were observed in productive rearrangements about 87% or about 30% of the time, broadly matching IMGT annotations. An association between a missense DCLRE1C variant and V-gene and J-gene trimming of TCR beta chains was found in a later genetic analysis and replicated in an independent cohort. Sequencing depth was assumed to be roughly uniform across donors in the presence/absence analyses, though that assumption may not hold. A further reported finding was that TCR beta sequences accurately predicted the HLA-A and HLA-B alleles for most subjects in the first cohort. In this cohort, only TCR beta chains were sequenced, and detectable features were limited by the absence of alpha or paired-chain data. In both the original and validation cohorts, the classifier was reported to diagnose cytomegalovirus status with high specificity and sensitivity. In a later analysis, HLA-associated TCR beta chains showed more clonal expansion and lower generation probabilities than non-associated chains that were equally common. Because the 87-base-pair reads could not distinguish some IMGT-functional V segments, including TRBV6-2 and TRBV6-3, those segments were excluded. In a later genetic analysis, fewer N-insertions in productive TCRs were reported among donors in an Asian-associated ancestry cluster than the approximately 630-donor mean. Strong co-occurrence of HLA alleles, especially DR and DQ, made assigning TCR associations to individual alleles difficult.

Sample: PBMCs. This chain joins TRBV6-6 to TRBJ2-5, and TRBD2 may be the D gene, going by 7 matching bases. This receptor was obtained from a male donor in good health and CMV-seronegative. The CDR3 reads as follows: CASNRGGVGETQYF. The nucleotide sequence reads as follows: TGTGCCAGCAATAGAGGGGGGGTGGGAGAGACCCAGTACTTC.